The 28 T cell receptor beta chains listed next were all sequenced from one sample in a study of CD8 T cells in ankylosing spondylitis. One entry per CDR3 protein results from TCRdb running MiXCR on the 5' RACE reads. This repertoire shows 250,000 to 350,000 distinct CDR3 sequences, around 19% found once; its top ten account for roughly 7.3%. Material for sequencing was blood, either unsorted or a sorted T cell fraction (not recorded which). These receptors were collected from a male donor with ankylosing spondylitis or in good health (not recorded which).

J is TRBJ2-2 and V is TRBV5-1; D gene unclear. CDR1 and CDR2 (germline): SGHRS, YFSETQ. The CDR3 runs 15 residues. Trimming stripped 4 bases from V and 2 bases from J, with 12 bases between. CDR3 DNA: TGCGCCAGCAGCCTACCCGGGTCTAACACCGGGGAGCTGTTTTTT. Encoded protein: CASSLPGSNTGELFF.

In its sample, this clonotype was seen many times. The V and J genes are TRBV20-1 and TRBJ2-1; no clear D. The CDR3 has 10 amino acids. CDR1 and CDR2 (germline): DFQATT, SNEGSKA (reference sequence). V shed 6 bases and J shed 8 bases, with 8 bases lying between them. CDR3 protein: CSARGHEQFF. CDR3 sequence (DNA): TGCAGTGCACGAGGACATGAGCAGTTCTTC.

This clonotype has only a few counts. The CDR3 protein is CASCRGGPDTEAFF. The CDR3 coding sequence is TGTGCTAGTTGCCGGGGGGGTCCCGACACTGAAGCTTTCTTT. The chain combines TRBV12-5 with TRBJ1-1, with D perhaps TRBD1 (5 bases). The V end was cut by 8 bases, the J end by 3 bases, with 16 bases between. Germline V gene lookup returns CDR1 LGHNT and CDR2 FRNRAP. The CDR3 length is 14 residues.

DNA of the CDR3: TGCGCCAGCAGCGGGCCGCAGAGCGGCCCATACAATGAGCAGTTCTTC. Protein product: CASSGPQSGPYNEQFF. This chain joins TRBV5-1 and TRBJ2-1; possible D gene TRBD2, 5 bases. This CDR3 spans 16 amino acids. The ends were cut back, 4 bases at V and 4 bases at J, with 18 bases in the middle. Looked up from germline, CDR1 is SGHRS and CDR2 is YFSETQ.

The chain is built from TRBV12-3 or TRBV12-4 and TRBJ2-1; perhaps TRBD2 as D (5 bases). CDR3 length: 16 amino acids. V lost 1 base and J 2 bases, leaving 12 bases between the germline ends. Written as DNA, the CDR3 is TGTGCCAGCAGTTTAGAACGCAGCGGCCCCTACAATGAGCAGTTCTTC. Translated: CASSLERSGPYNEQFF.

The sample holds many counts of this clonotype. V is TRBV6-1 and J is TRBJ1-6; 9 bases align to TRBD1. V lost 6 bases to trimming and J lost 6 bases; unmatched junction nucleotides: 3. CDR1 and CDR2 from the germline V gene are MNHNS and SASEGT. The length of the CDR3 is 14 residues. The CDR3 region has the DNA TGTGCCAGCAGAACAGGGGGCATTAATTCACCCCTCCACTTT. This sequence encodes CASRTGGINSPLHF.

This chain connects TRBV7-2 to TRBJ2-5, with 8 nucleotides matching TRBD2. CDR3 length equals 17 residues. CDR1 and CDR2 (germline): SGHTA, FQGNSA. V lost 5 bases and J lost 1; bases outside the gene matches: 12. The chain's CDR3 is CASSAEGWLAGQETQYF. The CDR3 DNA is TGTGCCAGCAGCGCAGAGGGGTGGCTAGCGGGCCAAGAGACCCAGTACTTC.

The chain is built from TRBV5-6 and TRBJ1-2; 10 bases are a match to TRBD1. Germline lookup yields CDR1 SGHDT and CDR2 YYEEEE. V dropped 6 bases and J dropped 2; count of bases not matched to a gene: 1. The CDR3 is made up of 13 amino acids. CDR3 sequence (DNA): TGTGCCAGCATGGACAGGGGGAACTATGGCTACACCTTC. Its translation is CASMDRGNYGYTF.

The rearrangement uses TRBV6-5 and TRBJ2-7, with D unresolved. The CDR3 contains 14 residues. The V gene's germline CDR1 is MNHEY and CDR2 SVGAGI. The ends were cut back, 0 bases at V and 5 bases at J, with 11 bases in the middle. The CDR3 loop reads CASSYSISRDEQYV. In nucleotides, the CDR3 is TGTGCCAGCAGTTACTCGATAAGTAGGGACGAGCAGTACGTC.

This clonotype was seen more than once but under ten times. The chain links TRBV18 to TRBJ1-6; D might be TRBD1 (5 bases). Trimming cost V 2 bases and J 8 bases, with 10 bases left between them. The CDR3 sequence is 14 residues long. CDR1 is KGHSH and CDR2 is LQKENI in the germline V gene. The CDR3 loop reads CASSPRGDDSPLHF. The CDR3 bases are TGTGCCAGCTCACCAAGGGGTGATGATTCACCCCTCCACTTT.

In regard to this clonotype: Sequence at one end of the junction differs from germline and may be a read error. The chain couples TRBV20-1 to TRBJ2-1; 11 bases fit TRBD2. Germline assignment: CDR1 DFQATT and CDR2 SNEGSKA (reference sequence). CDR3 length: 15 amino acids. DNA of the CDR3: TGCACTGCTACCCCACTAGCGGGAGATTCCCATGAGCAGTTCTTC. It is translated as CTATPLAGDSHEQFF.

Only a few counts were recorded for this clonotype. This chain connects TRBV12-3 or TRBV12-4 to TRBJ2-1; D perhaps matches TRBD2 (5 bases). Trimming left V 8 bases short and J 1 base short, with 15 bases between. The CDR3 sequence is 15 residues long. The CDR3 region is CASRLAGRSYNEQFF. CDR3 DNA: TGTGCCAGCCGATTGGCGGGCCGTTCCTACAATGAGCAGTTCTTC.

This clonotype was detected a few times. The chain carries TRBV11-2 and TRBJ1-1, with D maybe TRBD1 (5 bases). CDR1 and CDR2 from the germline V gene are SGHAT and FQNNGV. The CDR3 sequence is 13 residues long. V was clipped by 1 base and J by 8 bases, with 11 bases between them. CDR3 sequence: CASSLAPDREAFF. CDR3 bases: TGTGCCAGCAGCTTAGCCCCCGACAGAGAAGCTTTCTTT.

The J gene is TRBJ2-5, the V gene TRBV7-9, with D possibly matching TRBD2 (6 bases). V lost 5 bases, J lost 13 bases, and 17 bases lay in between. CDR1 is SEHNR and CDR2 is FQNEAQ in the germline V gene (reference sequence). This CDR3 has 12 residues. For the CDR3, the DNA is TGTGCCAGCAGCCTACCCGGACTAAACCCGTACTTC. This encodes CASSLPGLNPYF.

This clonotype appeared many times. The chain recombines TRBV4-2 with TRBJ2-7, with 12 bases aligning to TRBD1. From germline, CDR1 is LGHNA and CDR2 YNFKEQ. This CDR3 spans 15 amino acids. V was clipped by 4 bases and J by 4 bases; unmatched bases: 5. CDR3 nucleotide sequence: TGTGCCAGCAGCCCAGGGACAGGGGGCATATACGAGCAGTACGTC. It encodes CASSPGTGGIYEQYV.

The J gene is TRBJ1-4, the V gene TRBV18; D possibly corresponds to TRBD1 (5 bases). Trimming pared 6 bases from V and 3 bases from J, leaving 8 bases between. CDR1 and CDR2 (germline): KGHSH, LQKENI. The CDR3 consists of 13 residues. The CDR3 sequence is CASSRAANEKLFF. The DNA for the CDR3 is TGTGCCAGCTCCAGGGCGGCTAATGAAAAACTGTTTTTT.

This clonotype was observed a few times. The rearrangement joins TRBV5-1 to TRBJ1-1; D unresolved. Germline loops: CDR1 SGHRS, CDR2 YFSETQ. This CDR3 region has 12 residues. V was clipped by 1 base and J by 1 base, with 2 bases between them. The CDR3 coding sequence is TGCGCCAGCAGCTTGTCGAACACTGAAGCTTTCTTT. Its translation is CASSLSNTEAFF.

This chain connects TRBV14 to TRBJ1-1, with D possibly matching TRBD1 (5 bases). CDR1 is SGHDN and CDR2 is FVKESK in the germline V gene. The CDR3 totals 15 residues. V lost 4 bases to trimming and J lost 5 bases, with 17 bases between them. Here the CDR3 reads CASSPGLRTRTEAFF. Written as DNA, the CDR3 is TGTGCCAGCAGCCCGGGACTCAGGACGAGGACTGAAGCTTTCTTT.

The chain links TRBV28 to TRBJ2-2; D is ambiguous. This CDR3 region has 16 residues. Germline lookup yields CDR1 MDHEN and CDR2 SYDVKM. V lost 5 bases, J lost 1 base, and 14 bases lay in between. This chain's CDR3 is CASSPMDGWNTGELFF. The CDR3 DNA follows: TGTGCCAGCAGTCCCATGGACGGATGGAACACCGGGGAGCTGTTTTTT.

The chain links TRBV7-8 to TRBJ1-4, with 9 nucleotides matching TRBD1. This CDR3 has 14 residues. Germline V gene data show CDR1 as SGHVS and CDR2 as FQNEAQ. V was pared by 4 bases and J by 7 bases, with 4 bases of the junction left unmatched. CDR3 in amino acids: CASSYTGGSEKLFF. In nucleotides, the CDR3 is TGTGCCAGCAGCTACACAGGGGGCAGTGAAAAACTGTTTTTT.

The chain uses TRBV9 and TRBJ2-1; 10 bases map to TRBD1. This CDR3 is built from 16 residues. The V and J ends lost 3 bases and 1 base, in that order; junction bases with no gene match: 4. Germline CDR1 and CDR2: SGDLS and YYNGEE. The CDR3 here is CASSGRDRGSYNEQFF. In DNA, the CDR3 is TGTGCCAGCAGCGGCCGGGACAGGGGATCCTACAATGAGCAGTTCTTC.

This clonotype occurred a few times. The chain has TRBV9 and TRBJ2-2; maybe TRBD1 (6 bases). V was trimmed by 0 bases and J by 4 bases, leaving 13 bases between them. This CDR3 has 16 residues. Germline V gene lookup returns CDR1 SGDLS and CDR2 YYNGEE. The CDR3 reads CASSVVSGTLTGELFF. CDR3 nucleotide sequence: TGTGCCAGCAGCGTAGTCTCCGGGACACTCACCGGGGAGCTGTTTTTT. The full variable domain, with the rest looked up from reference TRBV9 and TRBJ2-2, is DSGVTQTPKHLITATGQRVTLRCSPRSGDLSVYWYQQSLDQGLQFLIQYYNGEERAKGNILERFSAQQFPDLHSELNLSSLELGDSALYFCASSVVSGTLTGELFFGEGSRLTVL.

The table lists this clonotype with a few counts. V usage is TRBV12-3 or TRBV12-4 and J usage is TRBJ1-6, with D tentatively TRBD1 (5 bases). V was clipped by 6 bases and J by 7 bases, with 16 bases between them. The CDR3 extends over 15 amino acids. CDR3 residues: CASSPTGRNNSPLHF. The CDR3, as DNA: TGTGCCAGCAGCCCTACGGGACGGAACAATTCACCCCTCCACTTT.

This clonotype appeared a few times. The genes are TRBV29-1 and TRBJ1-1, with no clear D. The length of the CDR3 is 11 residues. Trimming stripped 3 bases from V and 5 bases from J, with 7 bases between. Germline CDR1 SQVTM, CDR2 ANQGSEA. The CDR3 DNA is TGCAGCGTTGATGGGTTAACTGAAGCTTTCTTT. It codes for CSVDGLTEAFF.

The CDR3 spells CAWSLGNRGSYEQYV. CDR3 coding DNA: TGTGCCTGGAGCCTCGGTAACAGGGGCTCCTACGAGCAGTACGTC. V gene TRBV30 combines with J gene TRBJ2-7, with 7 bases identical to TRBD1. Germline CDR1 and CDR2: GTSNPN and SVGIG (reference sequence). J gave up 0 bases and V 3 bases, and 8 bases lay outside the gene matches. This CDR3 has 15 amino acids.

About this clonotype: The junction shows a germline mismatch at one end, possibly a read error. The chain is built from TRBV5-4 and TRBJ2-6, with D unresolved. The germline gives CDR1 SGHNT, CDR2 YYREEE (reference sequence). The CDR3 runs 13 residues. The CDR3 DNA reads TGTGCCAACAGCTTGGTGTCGCTCAGCGCCCTGACTTTC. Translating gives CANSLVSLSALTF.

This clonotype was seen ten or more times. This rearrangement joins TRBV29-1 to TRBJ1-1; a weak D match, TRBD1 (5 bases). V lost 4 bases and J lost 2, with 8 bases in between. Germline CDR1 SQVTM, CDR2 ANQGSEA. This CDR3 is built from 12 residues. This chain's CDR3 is CSVGQRNTEAFF. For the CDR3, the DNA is TGCAGCGTTGGACAGAGAAACACTGAAGCTTTCTTT.

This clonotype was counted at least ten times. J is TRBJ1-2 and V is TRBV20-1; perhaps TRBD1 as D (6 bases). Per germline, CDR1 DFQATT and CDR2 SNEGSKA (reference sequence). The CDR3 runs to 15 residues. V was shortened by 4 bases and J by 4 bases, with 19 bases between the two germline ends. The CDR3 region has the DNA TGCAGTGCTAATTTAAAATGGGGGCAAGGCTATGGCTACACCTTC. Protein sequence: CSANLKWGQGYGYTF.